The 22 T cell receptor beta chains given below trace back to one sample, sequenced in a study of T cells in Graves' hyperthyroidism and ophthalmopathy (dated by TCRdb to between 2019 and 2020). Library construction relied on multiplex PCR. Sequenced using an Illumina HiSeq 2000. TCR beta CDR3 regions were amplified from RNA transcripts. The TCR CDR3 was subjected to a first round of RT-PCR using the HTBI primer set and the Qiagen OneStep RT-PCR kit. TCRdb cleaned the public reads at Q25 with fastp, built clones with MiXCR and kept in-frame beta chains. When rows share a CDR3 protein, they turn into one entry using the most common DNA and genes. The sample table shows 340,000 or so distinct CDR3 sequences, and roughly 18% are seen once. Of the sample, under 55% is held by the ten largest clones. The sample comprised blood. The receptors shown here come from a woman aged 50 to 60 with Graves' hyperthyroidism.

This clonotype was picked up many times. V gene TRBV12-3 or TRBV12-4 combines with J gene TRBJ2-5, with 12 bases aligning to TRBD2. After removal of 4 bases from V and 3 bases from J, the junction contained 6 bases not matched to a gene. The CDR3 totals 16 residues. In DNA, the CDR3 is TGTGCCAGCAGTTCCTGGACTAGCGGGGTGGAAGAGACCCAGTACTTC. Its protein is CASSSWTSGVEETQYF.

The chain employs TRBV7-9 and TRBJ1-4; the D is unclear. V lost 1 base and J lost 8, with 14 bases in between. Germline CDR1 is SEHNR and CDR2 is FQNEAQ (reference sequence). This CDR3 has 15 amino acids. The CDR3 is CASSLGWQTGEKLFF. The CDR3 nucleotides read TGTGCCAGCAGCTTAGGGTGGCAGACCGGGGAAAAACTGTTTTTT.

This clonotype has at least ten counts. The chain is built from TRBV28 and TRBJ2-3; no definite D call. Trimming cost V 4 bases and J 2 bases, with 7 bases left between them. The germline V gene encodes CDR1 MDHEN and CDR2 SYDVKM. This CDR3 spans 13 amino acids. Written as DNA, the CDR3 is TGTGCCAGCAGTTCCCGGGCCACAGATACGCAGTATTTT. The encoded protein is CASSSRATDTQYF.

This chain joins TRBV6-9 and TRBJ2-6, with 7 bases that match TRBD1. The CDR3 has 19 amino acids. From germline, CDR1 is MNHGY and CDR2 SVAAGI. V trimming: 3 bases; J trimming: 0 bases; junction bases outside the gene matches: 11. DNA of the CDR3: TGTGCCAGCAGTTACTTAACAGGGGAAAAAGTCTCTGGGGCCAACGTCCTGACTTTC. It is translated as CASSYLTGEKVSGANVLTF.

This clonotype was observed many times. This rearrangement joins TRBV28 to TRBJ2-1, with D possibly matching TRBD2 (7 bases). The V end lost 8 bases, the J end lost 9 bases, and 14 bases lay between the germline ends. The CDR3 contains 12 residues. CDR1 is MDHEN and CDR2 is SYDVKM in the germline V gene. CDR3 nucleotide sequence: TGTGCCAGCCGGGGGGCATCGGGTGAGCAGTTCTTC. It specifies CASRGASGEQFF.

The chain has TRBV5-5 and TRBJ1-5, with 10 bases lining up with TRBD1. Germline V gene lookup returns CDR1 SGHKS and CDR2 YYEKEE (reference sequence). The V and J ends lost 0 bases and 7 bases, in that order; junction bases with no gene match: 4. CDR3 length: 15 residues. The CDR3 DNA follows: TGTGCCAGCAGCTTGGTCCCGACAGGGGGCCAGCCCCAGCATTTT. It yields the protein CASSLVPTGGQPQHF.

This clonotype was recorded a few times. The chain uses TRBV15 and TRBJ2-7; 10 nucleotides match TRBD2. CDR1 and CDR2 from the germline V gene are LNHNV and YYDKDF (reference sequence). V lost 0 bases and J lost 2; bases outside the gene matches: 4. This CDR3 is built from 16 residues. The CDR3, as DNA: TGTGCCACCAGCAGAGATCGCCTAGCGGGGGCCTACGAGCAGTACTTC. It translates to CATSRDRLAGAYEQYF.

This clonotype occurred many times. This chain uses TRBV7-3 with TRBJ1-1; D is perhaps TRBD1 (5 bases). This CDR3 region has 14 residues. Per germline, CDR1 SGHTA and CDR2 FQGTGA. The ends were cut back, 5 bases at V and 4 bases at J, with 14 bases in the middle. The CDR3 is CASSTEGRGTEAFF. The CDR3 region has the DNA TGTGCCAGCAGCACAGAAGGAAGGGGCACTGAAGCTTTCTTT. The variable domain in full, with the rest retrieved from reference TRBV7-3 and TRBJ1-1, is GAGVSQTPSNKVTEKGKYVELRCDPISGHTALYWYRQSLGQGPEFLIYFQGTGAADDSGLPNDRFFAVRPEGSVSTLKIQRTERGDSAVYLCASSTEGRGTEAFFGQGTRLTVV.

This chain links TRBV25-1 with TRBJ1-4; 7 bases are shared with TRBD1. V shed 4 bases and J 3 bases; nucleotides not matched to a gene: 2. Germline assignment: CDR1 MGHDK and CDR2 SYGVNS. The CDR3 runs 14 residues. The CDR3 sequence is CASSVQGSNEKLFF. CDR3 bases: TGTGCCAGCAGTGTACAGGGGTCTAATGAAAAACTGTTTTTT.

This rearrangement joins TRBV4-2 to TRBJ2-6; 7 bases are a match to TRBD1. The CDR3 runs to 18 residues. V lost 4 bases to trimming and J lost 0 bases; unmatched junction nucleotides: 9. Germline V gene data show CDR1 as LGHNA and CDR2 as YNFKEQ. Here the CDR3 DNA reads TGTGCCAGCAGCCCTGCTGGACAGGTGACCTCTGGGGCCAACGTCCTGACTTTC. Protein product: CASSPAGQVTSGANVLTF.

In its sample, this clonotype was seen many times. This chain uses TRBV2 with TRBJ2-5, with 7 nucleotides matching TRBD1. The germline V gene has CDR1 SNHLY and CDR2 FYNNEI. The length of the CDR3 is 14 residues. V was pared by 7 bases and J by 0 bases, with 5 bases of the junction left unmatched. Here the CDR3 reads CASMATGNQETQYF. The CDR3 DNA reads TGTGCCAGCATGGCGACAGGGAACCAAGAGACCCAGTACTTC.

This clonotype was counted many times. This chain joins TRBV2 and TRBJ2-6; D is unclear. Germline-derived CDR1 and CDR2 are SNHLY and FYNNEI. V lost 4 bases to trimming and J lost 2 bases, with 6 bases between them. The CDR3 spans 14 residues. The DNA for the CDR3 is TGTGCCAGCAGTGGAGGAGCTGGGGCCAACGTCCTGACTTTC. Translating gives CASSGGAGANVLTF.

This clonotype was seen a handful of times. This chain uses TRBV3-1 with TRBJ2-3; no clear D. Trimming took 1 base from V and 4 from J, leaving 21 bases between them. The CDR3 totals 18 residues. The germline CDR1 and CDR2 sequences are LGHDT and YNNKEL (reference sequence). CDR3 coding DNA: TGTGCCAGCAGCCAAGTTGCCCTATTTTCGGATAGGGCAGATACGCAGTATTTT. It is translated as CASSQVALFSDRADTQYF.

This clonotype has only a few counts. An end of the junction differs from the germline gene, which may be a read error. The V gene is TRBV5-6, the J gene TRBJ2-5; D ambiguous. Germline CDR1 is SGHDT and CDR2 is YYEEEE. CDR3 size: 13 residues. The CDR3 nucleotides read TGTGCCGGCAGCTTGAACTTCCAAGAGACCCAGTACTTC. Translation: CAGSLNFQETQYF.

This clonotype came up many times. J is TRBJ1-5 and V is TRBV6-1; D remains unclear. The CDR3 length is 13 residues. The V end was cut by 6 bases, the J end by 5 bases, with 11 bases between. The germline CDR1 and CDR2 sequences are MNHNS and SASEGT. CDR3 nucleotide sequence: TGTGCCAGCAGCGTTGGAGGAGATCAGCCCCAGCATTTT. It is translated as CASSVGGDQPQHF.

For the CDR3, the DNA is TGTGCCAGTAGTATGGCTAGCTCCTACAATGAGCAGTTCTTC. Its protein product is CASSMASSYNEQFF. V gene TRBV19 combines with J gene TRBJ2-1; D not resolved. CDR1 is LNHDA, CDR2 SQIVND, per germline (reference sequence). V lost 3 bases, J lost 0 bases, and 6 bases lay in between. The CDR3 runs to 14 residues.

Regarding this clonotype: Its ends do not fully match the called genes, so a read error is possible. This chain connects TRBV7-2 to TRBJ1-5; weak D call: TRBD1 (6 bases). Germline V gene data show CDR1 as SGHTA and CDR2 as FQGNSA. CDR3 length: 12 residues. The CDR3 spells CAGSFDRQPQHF. CDR3 coding DNA: TGTGCCGGCAGCTTTGACAGGCAGCCCCAGCATTTT.

The chain carries TRBV6-5 and TRBJ2-6, with TRBD2 as a possible D gene (6 bases). Trimming stripped 1 base from V and 4 bases from J, with 11 bases between. The CDR3 has 16 amino acids. Germline assignment: CDR1 MNHEY and CDR2 SVGAGI. In DNA, the CDR3 is TGTGCCAGCAGTTACTATGGGGAGGACGGGGCCAACGTCCTGACTTTC. It translates to CASSYYGEDGANVLTF.

This chain uses TRBV19 with TRBJ1-1, with a tentative D call TRBD1 (5 bases). This CDR3 has 14 residues. The germline V and J ends were trimmed by 5 bases and 7 bases, with 17 bases remaining between them. Germline values: CDR1 LNHDA, CDR2 SQIVND (reference sequence). CDR3 DNA sequence: TGTGCCAGTAGTGTCCAGGGCACCAACGGTGAAGCTTTCTTT. Protein product: CASSVQGTNGEAFF.

This clonotype was counted ten times or more. The chain recombines TRBV5-1 with TRBJ2-3, with D possibly being TRBD1 (5 bases). Germline CDR1 is SGHRS and CDR2 is YFSETQ. The CDR3 contains 14 residues. Trimming took off 4 bases at V and 5 bases at J, with 14 bases between the two ends. The CDR3 nucleotides read TGCGCCAGCAGCCCGTTTGGGGCGGAAGATACGCAGTATTTT. Translated: CASSPFGAEDTQYF.

This chain connects TRBV4-2 to TRBJ2-2; D may be TRBD1 (5 bases). V lost 1 base and J lost 6, with 21 bases in between. The CDR3 totals 18 residues. Per the germline V gene, CDR1 is LGHNA and CDR2 is YNFKEQ. This chain's CDR3 is CASSQGRRGPRWAGELFF. The DNA for the CDR3 is TGTGCCAGCAGCCAAGGGCGAAGGGGTCCCCGGTGGGCCGGGGAGCTGTTTTTT.

This clonotype was seen many times. The rearrangement uses TRBV12-3 or TRBV12-4 and TRBJ2-3; no definite D call. This CDR3 is built from 13 residues. The V and J ends lost 0 bases and 3 bases respectively, with 4 bases between them. In nucleotides, the CDR3 is TGTGCCAGCAGTTTAGCGACTACAGATACGCAGTATTTT. Encoded protein: CASSLATTDTQYF.